Listed below are T cell receptor beta chains from one sample, sequenced in a study of cytomegalovirus exposure and HLA in healthy donors. Clones were read by immunoSEQ multiplex PCR, and TCRdb kept only the in-frame ones, dropping some. The sample lists some 150,000 clones, 79% occurring once. The sample consisted of PBMCs. These receptors came from a woman between 40 and 55 years old in good health and CMV-seropositive. CDR3s include the opening cysteine and the closing phenylalanine or tryptophan. D genes are given only for firm matches. The size of a clone is reported for some rows only, either as once, few or many, or as a class for expanded clones.

v_gene	abundance	d_gene	j_gene	CDR3aa	CDR3nt
TRBV6-5	once	TRBD1	TRBJ1-3	CASSYDRGFSGNTIYF	TGTGCCAGCAGTTACGACAGGGGCTTCTCTGGAAACACCATATATTTT
TRBV29-1	-	TRBD1	TRBJ1-2	CSVGQGQGGYTF	TGCAGCGTAGGACAGGGGCAGGGTGGCTACACCTTC
TRBV9	-	-	TRBJ1-3	CASNPGISGNTIYF	TGTGCCAGCAATCCGGGAATCTCTGGAAACACCATATATTTT
TRBV12-5	few	TRBD1	TRBJ1-6	CASGLGQGGSPLHF	TGTGCTAGTGGTTTAGGTCAGGGGGGTTCACCCCTCCACTTT
TRBV9	-	TRBD1	TRBJ1-6	CASTTGGGQGLGSYNSPLHF	TGTGCCAGCACCACTGGGGGGGGACAGGGGTTGGGCTCCTATAATTCACCCCTCCACTTT
TRBV5-1	-	TRBD2	TRBJ2-1	CASSQITSGGSHNEQFF	TGCGCCAGCAGCCAAATTACTAGCGGGGGCTCTCACAATGAGCAGTTCTTC
TRBV28	-	-	TRBJ1-2	CASTTGTTTYGYTF	TGTGCCAGCACCACCGGGACAACCACTTATGGCTACACCTTC
TRBV6-6	-	TRBD1	TRBJ1-4	CASSLGQALTNEKLFF	TGTGCCAGCAGTCTTGGACAGGCTCTAACTAATGAAAAACTGTTTTTT
TRBV19	-	-	TRBJ2-1	CASSIFSASAAEQFF	TGTGCCAGTAGTATTTTTTCTGCTAGCGCCGCTGAGCAGTTCTTC
TRBV10-2	-	-	TRBJ2-5	CASSDEGGAQETQYF	TGCGCCAGCAGTGATGAGGGGGGGGCTCAAGAGACCCAGTACTTC
TRBV19	-	-	TRBJ1-5	CASSRQGNQPQHF	TGTGCCAGTAGTCGACAGGGCAATCAGCCCCAGCATTTT
TRBV6-1	once	TRBD1	TRBJ1-2	CASKGTGNLNYGYTF	TGTGCCAGCAAGGGGACAGGGAATCTTAACTATGGCTACACCTTC
TRBV19	-	-	TRBJ2-7	CASSTLNSISEQYF	TGTGCCAGTAGTACACTCAACAGCATATCGGAGCAGTACTTC
TRBV5-5	-	-	TRBJ2-1	CASSQSGGSYNEQFF	TGTGCCAGCAGCCAAAGCGGCGGCTCCTACAATGAGCAGTTCTTC
TRBV18	-	-	TRBJ1-6	CASSHGGGSPLHF	TGTGCCAGCTCCCACGGGGGAGGATCACCCCTCCACTTT
TRBV10-3	-	-	TRBJ1-3	CAISEISLGNTIYF	TGTGCCATCAGTGAGATCAGTCTTGGAAACACCATATATTTT
TRBV10-3	-	-	TRBJ2-3	CALRGAFSTDTQYF	TGTGCCCTCAGGGGGGCTTTTAGCACAGATACGCAGTATTTT
TRBV18	-	-	TRBJ2-7	CASSPPPGKGVSYEQYF	TGTGCCAGCTCACCACCCCCAGGAAAGGGGGTCTCCTACGAGCAGTACTTC
TRBV4-1	few	-	TRBJ1-4	CASSLRGEGYVREKLFF	TGCGCCAGCAGCCTTCGGGGGGAGGGCTACGTACGCGAAAAACTGTTTTTT
TRBV7-2	-	TRBD1	TRBJ1-1	CASSSDRVTEAFF	TGTGCCAGCAGCTCGGACAGGGTGACTGAAGCTTTCTTT
TRBV19	-	TRBD2	TRBJ2-7	CASSTSGLASKEQYF	TGTGCCAGTAGTACCTCGGGACTAGCGTCGAAAGAGCAGTACTTC
TRBV6-6	-	TRBD2	TRBJ2-3	CASRRGTSGGADTQYF	TGTGCCAGCAGGCGGGGGACTAGCGGGGGGGCAGATACGCAGTATTTT
TRBV5-6	few	-	TRBJ2-2	CASSPRFTGELFF	TGTGCCAGCAGCCCCCGGTTCACCGGGGAGCTGTTTTTT
TRBV7-9	once	TRBD2	TRBJ2-3	CASSLLAGSTDTQYF	TGTGCCAGCAGCTTACTAGCGGGGAGCACAGATACGCAGTATTTT
TRBV19	-	TRBD2	TRBJ2-3	CASSKSSGASTDTQYF	TGTGCCAGTAGTAAATCGAGCGGGGCTAGCACAGATACGCAGTATTTT
TRBV2	-	TRBD2	TRBJ2-3	CASRRTSGGSTDTQYF	TGTGCCAGCAGACGGACTAGCGGGGGTAGCACAGATACGCAGTATTTT
TRBV28	-	TRBD1	TRBJ1-5	CASGDRGDQPQHF	TGTGCCAGCGGGGACAGGGGCGATCAGCCCCAGCATTTT
TRBV2	-	-	TRBJ1-1	CASSEWQGRTEAFF	TGTGCCAGCAGTGAGTGGCAGGGAAGGACTGAAGCTTTCTTT
TRBV4-2	-	TRBD1	TRBJ1-6	CASSQAAQGADNSPLHF	TGTGCCAGCAGCCAAGCGGCACAGGGGGCGGATAATTCACCCCTCCACTTT
TRBV6-1	-	-	TRBJ1-2	CASRSPGISIYGYTF	TGTGCCAGCAGGAGCCCAGGGATATCGATCTATGGCTACACCTTC
TRBV29-1	-	-	TRBJ1-1	CSGQENTEAFF	TGCAGCGGACAGGAGAACACTGAAGCTTTCTTT
TRBV5-1	-	-	TRBJ1-1	CASSLNGMSTEAFF	TGCGCCAGCAGCTTGAACGGGATGAGCACTGAAGCTTTCTTT
TRBV6-1	once	TRBD1	TRBJ2-2	CASSEMGQLTNTGELFF	TGTGCCAGCAGCGAAATGGGACAGTTAACGAACACCGGGGAGCTGTTTTTT
TRBV12-5	few	TRBD2	TRBJ2-1	CASCPTGLADSYNEQFF	TGTGCTAGCTGTCCTACCGGCCTAGCGGACTCCTACAATGAGCAGTTCTTC
TRBV6-1	-	TRBD1	TRBJ1-2	CASSEAGTGGVGYGYTF	TGTGCCAGCAGTGAAGCTGGGACAGGGGGCGTAGGGTATGGCTACACCTTC
TRBV6-1	-	-	TRBJ2-7	CASRATGIEQYF	TGTGCCAGCAGAGCTACAGGTATCGAGCAGTACTTC
TRBV29-1	few	-	TRBJ1-1	CSVAGIAEAFF	TGCAGCGTGGCAGGGATTGCTGAAGCTTTCTTT
TRBV2	-	-	TRBJ1-5	CASSEQGTGQPQHF	TGTGCCAGCAGTGAGCAGGGGACGGGACAGCCCCAGCATTTT
TRBV4-1	-	-	TRBJ2-7	CASSQDATATTYEQYF	TGCGCCAGCAGCCAAGATGCCACAGCTACGACCTACGAGCAGTACTTC
TRBV15	-	-	TRBJ2-7	CATSREGGPASYEQYF	TGTGCCACCAGCAGAGAGGGGGGTCCCGCCTCCTACGAGCAGTACTTC
TRBV7-9	-	TRBD1	TRBJ1-1	CASSAQTGGATEAFF	TGTGCCAGCAGCGCCCAGACAGGGGGCGCGACTGAAGCTTTCTTT
TRBV30	-	-	TRBJ1-6	CAWSPGENSPLHF	TGTGCCTGGAGTCCCGGTGAGAATTCACCCCTCCACTTT
TRBV7-3	once	-	TRBJ1-6	CASSLFGPGDSPLHF	TGTGCCAGCAGCTTATTCGGGCCCGGGGATTCACCCCTCCACTTT
TRBV19	-	TRBD1	TRBJ1-1	CASKSLGTGGREAFF	TGTGCCAGCAAGTCTCTCGGGACAGGGGGCCGTGAAGCTTTCTTT
TRBV2	-	TRBD2	TRBJ2-3	CASSGLAGVTDTQYF	TGTGCCAGCAGTGGACTAGCGGGGGTCACAGATACGCAGTATTTT